Shown below are 21 T cell receptor beta chains from a single sample sequenced in a study of blood T cells in healthy people across ages. A second PCR, run for roughly 7 to 12 cycles, used a sample-barcoded 5' primer plus a J-beta primer mix. Each CDR3 protein gets one entry after TCRdb re-called the 5' RACE reads with MiXCR. This table has 1.5 million to 2 million distinct CDR3 sequences, about 28% appearing once. What was sequenced was blood. Source of these receptors: a woman in her thirties in good health.

This clonotype was seen a few times. This chain links TRBV2 with TRBJ2-5; TRBD2 aligns across 15 bases. V shed 6 bases and J 4 bases; nucleotides not matched to a gene: 9. This CDR3 is built from 17 residues. Germline-derived CDR1 and CDR2 are SNHLY and FYNNEI. The DNA of the CDR3 is TGTGCCAGCAGGCACCGGACTAGCGGGGGGGCGAGAGAGACCCAGTACTTC. Translated: CASRHRTSGGARETQYF.

For this clonotype: An end of the junction differs from the germline gene, which may be a read error. V usage is TRBV20-1 and J usage is TRBJ2-7; 10 bases are a match to TRBD1. The CDR3 runs 15 residues. Germline V CDR1 and CDR2: DFQATT, SNEGSKA (reference sequence). Written as DNA, the CDR3 is TGCGGTGCTAGAGAAAGGGGACAGGGGCTACGCGAGCAGTACTTC. This codes for CGARERGQGLREQYF.

This clonotype was seen at least ten times. The chain couples TRBV7-2 to TRBJ2-4; possibly TRBD2 for D (6 bases). Trimming took 5 bases from V and 3 from J, leaving 14 bases between them. Germline loops: CDR1 SGHTA, CDR2 FQGNSA. The length of the CDR3 is 15 residues. In DNA form, the CDR3 reads TGTGCCAGCAGCCCCGCCCTCGGGGGCAAAAACATTCAGTACTTC. Translating it yields CASSPALGGKNIQYF.

V gene TRBV10-3 combines with J gene TRBJ2-3; 7 bases fit TRBD2. The ends lost 4 bases at V and 0 bases at J; junction bases unmatched: 10. The germline CDR1 and CDR2 sequences are ENHRY and SYGVKD. This CDR3 is 17 amino acids long. The CDR3 reads CAISGGLNSLSTDTQYF. In nucleotides, the CDR3 is TGTGCCATCAGTGGGGGACTAAACTCCCTGAGCACAGATACGCAGTATTTT.

A word on this clonotype: One junction end disagrees with the germline gene, perhaps due to a read error. The chain recombines TRBV7-9 with TRBJ2-5; 7 bases map to TRBD1. CDR1 and CDR2 from the germline V gene are SEHNR and FQNEAQ (reference sequence). CDR3 length: 16 residues. The CDR3 sequence is CVSSYDRRGRRETQYF. CDR3 nucleotides: TGTGTCAGCAGCTACGACCGAAGGGGGCGCCGGGAGACCCAGTACTTC.

This clonotype was found many times. The V call is TRBV5-1, the J call TRBJ2-7; 7 bases map to TRBD2. The CDR3 spans 14 residues. Germline values: CDR1 SGHRS, CDR2 YFSETQ. Unmatched junction bases numbered 8, after V lost 5 bases and J lost 3 bases. The CDR3 region is CASREGREFYEQYF. In nucleotides, the CDR3 is TGCGCCAGCAGGGAGGGGCGGGAGTTCTACGAGCAGTACTTC.

This clonotype was picked up one time. A much larger clone differs by one base, so this may be a read error. The rearrangement uses TRBV6-1 and TRBJ2-1; 13 positions agree with TRBD2. Germline CDR1 reads MNHNS; CDR2 reads SASEGT. Trimming removed 5 bases from V and 7 bases from J; junction bases left unmatched: 11. This CDR3 has 17 residues. In DNA, the CDR3 is TGTGCCAGCAGTCCCGTGCAACTAGCGGGGGGGCGGAATGAGCAGTTCTTC. This sequence encodes CASSPVQLAGGRNEQFF.

Points on this clonotype: This may stem from a read error, because a much larger clone lies one nucleotide away. V usage is TRBV4-1 and J usage is TRBJ2-5; D tentatively reads TRBD1 or TRBD2 (5 bases each). This CDR3 region has 14 residues. Germline V gives CDR1 MGHRA, CDR2 YSYEKL. CDR3 loop: CANSRNSRGETQYF. DNA for the CDR3: TGCGCCAACAGCCGAAACTCGAGGGGAGAGACCCAGTACTTC.

This clonotype was recorded many times. The chain is built from TRBV20-1 and TRBJ2-1; D unresolved. There are 14 residues in the CDR3. V dropped 1 base and J dropped 4 bases, with 11 bases sitting between them. Germline values: CDR1 DFQATT, CDR2 SNEGSKA (reference sequence). The CDR3 DNA sequence: TGCAGTGCTAGAGGCGAGACCCGATACAATGAGCAGTTCTTC. This encodes CSARGETRYNEQFF.

This clonotype showed up just a few times. V and J are TRBV29-1 and TRBJ2-2; D ambiguous. V was shortened by 6 bases and J by 7 bases, with 12 bases between the two germline ends. CDR3 length: 12 residues. Germline CDR1 reads SQVTM; CDR2 reads ANQGSEA. CDR3 bases: TGCAGCGTCGGAGATCGGGTCGGGGAGCTGTTTTTT. This codes for CSVGDRVGELFF.

To note about this clonotype: A far bigger clonotype differs at one base, so this is likely a read error. This chain joins TRBV7-2 and TRBJ2-1, with 8 bases that match TRBD1. This CDR3 has 12 residues. CDR1 SGHTA and CDR2 FQGNSA come from the germline V gene. J lost 13 bases, V lost 6 bases, and 8 bases had no gene match. In DNA form, the CDR3 reads TGTGCCAGCAGTCCGACAGGGGAGACCCAGTTCTTC. Amino acid sequence: CASSPTGETQFF.

This chain joins TRBV20-1 and TRBJ1-1; D is undetermined. The V gene lost 3 bases and the J gene lost 0 bases, with 11 bases spanning the gap. The CDR3 runs to 14 residues. The germline V gene encodes CDR1 DFQATT and CDR2 SNEGSKA (reference sequence). CDR3 DNA: TGCAGTGCTAGGCCCGATTCCGTGAACACTGAAGCTTTCTTT. It encodes CSARPDSVNTEAFF.

This clonotype was seen more than once but under ten times. The V gene is TRBV7-9, the J gene TRBJ2-7; TRBD1 is a possible D gene (5 bases). Germline CDR1 reads SEHNR; CDR2 reads FQNEAQ (reference sequence). The V gene lost 5 bases and the J gene lost 0 bases, with 11 bases spanning the gap. The CDR3 consists of 14 residues. The CDR3 is CASSPDTFSYEQYF. The CDR3 region has the DNA TGTGCCAGCAGCCCGGACACCTTCTCCTACGAGCAGTACTTC.

This clonotype was recorded at least ten times. This chain uses TRBV4-3 with TRBJ2-3; TRBD2 matches 7 bases. Looked up from germline, CDR1 is LGHNA and CDR2 is YSLEER. CDR3 size: 17 residues. V dropped 0 bases and J dropped 0; count of bases not matched to a gene: 6. In DNA, the CDR3 is TGCGCCAGCAGCCAAGATATGGATAGCGGGAGCACAGATACGCAGTATTTT. Its translation is CASSQDMDSGSTDTQYF.

The table lists this clonotype with a few counts. The chain has TRBV20-1 and TRBJ2-1; 11 bases are a match to TRBD2. Trimming at V came to 5 bases and at J to 8 bases, leaving 5 bases not matched to a gene. CDR3 size: 13 residues. From germline, CDR1 is DFQATT and CDR2 SNEGSKA (reference sequence). The CDR3 spells CSAFSGRVDEQFF. The CDR3 nucleotides are TGCAGTGCTTTTAGCGGGAGGGTTGATGAGCAGTTCTTC.

This clonotype was counted between two and nine times. The chain couples TRBV30 to TRBJ2-7; D might be TRBD1 (5 bases). V shed 4 bases and J shed 1 base, with 8 bases lying between them. Germline V gene data show CDR1 as GTSNPN and CDR2 as SVGIG (reference sequence). The CDR3 is made up of 12 amino acids. DNA of the CDR3: TGTGCCTGGACAACAGGTTCCTACGAGCAGTACTTC. This translates into CAWTTGSYEQYF.

The V gene is TRBV6-2 or TRBV6-3, the J gene TRBJ2-5; either TRBD1 or TRBD2 may fit D (5 bases each). V gave up 2 bases and J gave up 2 bases, with 12 bases separating them. Looked up from germline, CDR1 is MNHEY and CDR2 is SVGEGT. The CDR3 sequence is 15 residues long. This CDR3 reads CASSYIGAAQETQYF. The DNA for the CDR3 is TGTGCCAGCAGTTACATCGGGGCAGCACAAGAGACCCAGTACTTC.

The chain employs TRBV29-1 and TRBJ1-1; D is possibly TRBD1 (5 bases). Looked up from germline, CDR1 is SQVTM and CDR2 is ANQGSEA. V was shortened by 7 bases and J by 5 bases, with 17 bases between the two germline ends. The CDR3 totals 13 residues. The CDR3 sequence is CSALGGARTEAFF. In nucleotides, the CDR3 is TGCAGCGCCCTGGGAGGGGCGAGGACTGAAGCTTTCTTT.

V gene TRBV19 combines with J gene TRBJ1-5; D gene ambiguous. The CDR3 spans 13 residues. Germline V gene lookup returns CDR1 LNHDA and CDR2 SQIVND (reference sequence). V was pared by 10 bases and J by 3 bases, with 13 bases between. This chain's CDR3 is CATSRINNQPQHF. CDR3 nucleotide sequence: TGTGCCACCTCACGGATAAACAATCAGCCCCAGCATTTT.

This chain links TRBV20-1 with TRBJ1-5; D might be TRBD1 (6 bases). Per germline, CDR1 DFQATT and CDR2 SNEGSKA (reference sequence). Trimming shortened V by 0 bases and J by 4 bases, and 19 bases separated the two germline ends. This CDR3 region has 17 residues. CDR3 amino acids: CSARDPGAIDINQPQHF. The DNA for the CDR3 is TGCAGTGCTAGAGATCCGGGGGCTATTGACATAAATCAGCCCCAGCATTTT.

As concerns this clonotype: A much larger clone sits a single nucleotide away, making a read error possible. The chain combines TRBV2 with TRBJ2-4; tentative D call: TRBD1 (5 bases). CDR3 length: 11 amino acids. Germline V gene lookup returns CDR1 SNHLY and CDR2 FYNNEI. V lost 11 bases to trimming and J lost 13 bases, with 18 bases between them. The CDR3 coding sequence is TGTGCCGGCAAACAGGAGAATGAGCAGTACTTC. As protein: CAGKQENEQYF.